The rows below give T cell receptor beta chains drawn from one sample of a study of shared clonotypes between healthy human individuals. Clones were read by immunoSEQ multiplex PCR, and TCRdb kept only the in-frame ones, dropping some. The sample holds 2 million to 2.5 million clones, 95% seen once. The material sequenced was naive CD4+ T cells sorted from blood. These receptors all stem from a man aged 18 to 29 in good health. Both conserved end residues are part of each CDR3. A D gene is named only where the DNA matches it firmly. Rows may omit the clone size; those that give it use once, few, many or a size class.

v_call	j_call	d_call	clone_size	cdr3_nt	cdr3_aa
TRBV9	TRBJ2-7	TRBD2	once	TGTGCCAGCAGCGTAGCTGGGACGGGGGGGCCCTACGAGCAGTACTTC	CASSVAGTGGPYEQYF
TRBV10-3	TRBJ2-6	TRBD1	.	TGTGCCATCGCGGACAGGGGTCACTCTGGGGCCAACGTCCTGACTTTC	CAIADRGHSGANVLTF
TRBV29-1	TRBJ2-2	TRBD2	.	TGCAGCGTTACCCGAGCGCGGGAGGGGAACACCGGGGAGCTGTTTTTT	CSVTRAREGNTGELFF
TRBV18	TRBJ2-7	.	.	TGTGCCAGCTCACCCGGGACGGGGACCTACGAGCAGTACTTC	CASSPGTGTYEQYF
TRBV11-2	TRBJ2-7	.	.	TGTGCCAGCAGCTTAGTTCAGGGCTACGAGCAGTACTTC	CASSLVQGYEQYF
TRBV21-1	TRBJ2-5	.	.	TGTGCCAGCAGCAACGGACAGGGGATGAAACAAGAGACCCAGTACTTC	CASSNGQGMKQETQYF
TRBV7-2	TRBJ1-1	.	.	TGTGCCAGCAGCTTAGGGGGACGGTTAAACACTGAAGCTTTCTTT	CASSLGGRLNTEAFF
TRBV10-3	TRBJ1-5	.	.	TGTGCCATCAGTGAGTCATCAGGGATAGGTCAGCCCCAGCATTTT	CAISESSGIGQPQHF
TRBV5-4	TRBJ1-5	TRBD1	.	TGTGCCAGCAGCTTGGAGGGACAGGGGGCTCAGCCCCAGCATTTT	CASSLEGQGAQPQHF
TRBV6-6	TRBJ1-1	TRBD1	.	TGTGCCAGCAGTTACTCGGACAGGCCTGAAGCTTTCTTT	CASSYSDRPEAFF
TRBV7-9	TRBJ1-2	.	.	TGTGCCAGCAGCCCCCAAGGAAAAGGGGGAGGAGGCTACACCTTC	CASSPQGKGGGGYTF
TRBV7-2	TRBJ1-1	.	.	TGTGCCAGCAGCCCGACAGGGAACACTGAAGCTTTCTTT	CASSPTGNTEAFF
TRBV27	TRBJ1-5	.	.	TGTGCCAGCGGGTTACAGGGTAGTCAGCCCCAGCATTTT	CASGLQGSQPQHF
TRBV30	TRBJ2-7	.	.	TGTGCCTCCGGGTTGAACGAGCAGTACTTC	CASGLNEQYF
TRBV7-2	TRBJ2-1	TRBD2	.	TGTGCCAGCAGCTTAGGACTAGCGGGAGTGAGCTCCTACAATGAGCAGTTCTTC	CASSLGLAGVSSYNEQFF
TRBV27	TRBJ1-4	.	.	TGTGCCAGCAGTTTATTAACGTGGTCCCCTAATGAAAAACTGTTTTTT	CASSLLTWSPNEKLFF
TRBV18	TRBJ2-7	.	once	TGTGCCAGCTCACCCTATCGGTCCAACTACGAGCAGTACTTC	CASSPYRSNYEQYF
TRBV2	TRBJ2-3	.	.	TGTGCCAGCAGGGTGGATAGGATCGGAGATACGCAGTATTTT	CASRVDRIGDTQYF
TRBV2	TRBJ2-3	.	.	TGTGCCAGCGGCGGGGCAGGGGCCGTCACAGATACGCAGTATTTT	CASGGAGAVTDTQYF
TRBV9	TRBJ2-3	TRBD1	.	TGTGCCAGCAGCGTTCTGGGACAGGGAACAGATACGCAGTATTTT	CASSVLGQGTDTQYF
TRBV30	TRBJ1-5	.	.	TGTGCCTGGAGTGTCTGGGGTGGCAATCAGCCCCAGCATTTT	CAWSVWGGNQPQHF
TRBV7-9	TRBJ2-2	.	.	TGTGCCAGCAGCTTTCCGGGACCCTCGAACACCGGGGAGCTGTTTTTT	CASSFPGPSNTGELFF
TRBV15	TRBJ2-2	.	.	TGTGCCACCGGCCTACACTCAAACACCGGGGAGCTGTTTTTT	CATGLHSNTGELFF
TRBV4-3	TRBJ1-2	.	.	TGCGCCAGCAGCCAGGCAGGGACGACCTATGGCTACACCTTC	CASSQAGTTYGYTF
TRBV18	TRBJ1-2	.	.	TGTGCCAGCTCACCCGATATCTATGGCTACACCTTC	CASSPDIYGYTF
TRBV29-1	TRBJ2-7	TRBD2	.	TGCAGCGTTGATAGCGCGGGGGCTAGCGGGAGAAGCGAGCAGTACTTC	CSVDSAGASGRSEQYF
TRBV10-3	TRBJ2-7	TRBD1	.	TGTGCCATCAGTGAGACTGACAGGGCGAGGGAGCAGTACTTC	CAISETDRAREQYF
TRBV9	TRBJ2-3	.	.	TGTGCCAGCAGCGTAGGGGGTTCCGCAGATACGCAGTATTTT	CASSVGGSADTQYF
TRBV5-1	TRBJ2-7	TRBD2	.	TGCGCCAGCAGCCCGACTAGCGGAACGTACGAGCAGTACTTC	CASSPTSGTYEQYF
TRBV19	TRBJ2-7	.	.	TGTGCCAGTAGGAAGGGATTTGGCAACGAGCAGTACTTC	CASRKGFGNEQYF
TRBV7-2	TRBJ1-2	.	.	TGTGCCAGCAGCTTAGTAGCAGGGAGTAACTATGGCTACACCTTC	CASSLVAGSNYGYTF
TRBV29-1	TRBJ1-1	TRBD1	few	TGCAGCGTATATCGACAGGGGAACACTGAAGCTTTCTTT	CSVYRQGNTEAFF
TRBV7-9	TRBJ2-5	.	.	TGTGCCAGCAGCTTACCGCGGGATGGGGAGACCCAGTACTTC	CASSLPRDGETQYF
TRBV2	TRBJ1-3	.	.	TGTGCCAGCAGTGAATTGGGGGGAGTAGGAAACACCATATATTTT	CASSELGGVGNTIYF
TRBV7-2	TRBJ1-4	.	.	TGTGCCAGCAGCTTAGCCGGCCTTCCGGGAGAAAAACTGTTTTTT	CASSLAGLPGEKLFF
TRBV6-1	TRBJ1-1	.	.	TGTGCCAGCAGGAAAGGACAGTTGAACACTGAAGCTTTCTTT	CASRKGQLNTEAFF
TRBV5-1	TRBJ1-2	.	.	TGCGCCAGCAGCTTCGTAGGCAGCTCTAACTATGGCTACACCTTC	CASSFVGSSNYGYTF
TRBV18	TRBJ2-1	.	.	TGTGCCAGCTCACCAACGAGGACCTACAATGAGCAGTTCTTC	CASSPTRTYNEQFF
TRBV5-1	TRBJ1-3	TRBD1	.	TGCGCCAGCAGCCCCCTCGGACAGGCCTTCTCTGGAAACACCATATATTTT	CASSPLGQAFSGNTIYF
TRBV19	TRBJ1-1	TRBD1	.	TGTGCCAGTACTCGGGACAGGGCCGGTGAAGCTTTCTTT	CASTRDRAGEAFF
TRBV5-1	TRBJ1-1	.	.	TGCGCCAGCAGCTTGGCGGGGGCCACCTTGAACACTGAAGCTTTCTTT	CASSLAGATLNTEAFF
TRBV7-3	TRBJ2-5	.	once	TGTGCCAGCAGCTTAAGCGGGACTTTCCAAGAGACCCAGTACTTC	CASSLSGTFQETQYF
TRBV5-6	TRBJ1-2	TRBD1	.	TGTGCCAGCAGCGCTACCGGCGGACAGGGAAATATTAATGGCTACACCTTC	CASSATGGQGNINGYTF
TRBV25-1	TRBJ1-1	TRBD1	.	TGTGCCAGCATCCAAGGGCAGGGGGGTGAAGCTTTCTTT	CASIQGQGGEAFF
TRBV6-5	TRBJ2-1	TRBD1	once	TGTGCCAGCAGCCATGACAGGGTGTCGGTCAATGAGCAGTTCTTC	CASSHDRVSVNEQFF
TRBV5-1	TRBJ1-2	.	.	TGCGCCAGCAGCGGACCGACAGTATCTAACTATGGCTACACCTTC	CASSGPTVSNYGYTF